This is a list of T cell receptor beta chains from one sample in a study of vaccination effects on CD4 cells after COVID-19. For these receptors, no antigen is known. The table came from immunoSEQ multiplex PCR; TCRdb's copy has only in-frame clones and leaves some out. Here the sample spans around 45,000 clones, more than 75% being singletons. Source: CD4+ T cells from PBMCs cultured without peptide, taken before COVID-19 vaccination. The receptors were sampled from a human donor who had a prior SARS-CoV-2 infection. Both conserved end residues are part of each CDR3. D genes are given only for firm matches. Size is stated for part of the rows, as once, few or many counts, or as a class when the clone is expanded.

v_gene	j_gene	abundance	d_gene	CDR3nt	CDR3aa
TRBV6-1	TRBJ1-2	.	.	TGTGCCAGCAGTGAGGACACACACTATGGCTACACCTTC	CASSEDTHYGYTF
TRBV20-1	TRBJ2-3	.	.	TGCAGTGCTAGTTACACCCCCCGAGGCGGGGATACGCAGTATTTT	CSASYTPRGGDTQYF
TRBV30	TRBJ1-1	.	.	TGTGCCTGGAGTGTTGACACCATGAACACTGAAGCTTTCTTT	CAWSVDTMNTEAFF
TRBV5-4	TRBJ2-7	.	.	TGTGCCAGCCGCCGGGATTTATCCTACGAGCAGTACTTC	CASRRDLSYEQYF
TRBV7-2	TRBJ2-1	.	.	TGTGCCAGCAGCTCCGGACTGTACAATGAGCAGTTCTTC	CASSSGLYNEQFF
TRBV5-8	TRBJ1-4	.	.	TGTGCCAGCAGCTTGGGACAGTCCTTCAATGAAAAACTGTTTTTT	CASSLGQSFNEKLFF
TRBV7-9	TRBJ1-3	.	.	TGTGCCAGCAGCTCCACTACGCGGACTGGAAACACCATATATTTT	CASSSTTRTGNTIYF
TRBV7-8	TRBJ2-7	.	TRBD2	TGTGCCAGCAGCTTCTACCGGATCCCTCTCGCGGGGGGGGGCTACGAGCAGTACTTC	CASSFYRIPLAGGGYEQYF
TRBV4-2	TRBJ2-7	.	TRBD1	TGTGCCAGCAGCCCCACAGGGGGCTCAACCTACGAGCAGTACTTC	CASSPTGGSTYEQYF
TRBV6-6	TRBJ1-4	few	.	TGTGCCAGCAGTTACGGTCGGACAGCAACTAATGAAAAACTGTTTTTT	CASSYGRTATNEKLFF
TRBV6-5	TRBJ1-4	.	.	TGTGCCAGCAGTCCCCTTTCCTTCGGAGGGAAACTGTTTTTT	CASSPLSFGGKLFF
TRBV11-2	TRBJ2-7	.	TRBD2	TGTGCCAGCAGTCGGACTAGCGGGGCCCTCTCCTACGAGCAGTACTTC	CASSRTSGALSYEQYF
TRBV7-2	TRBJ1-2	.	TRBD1	TGTGCCAGCAGCTTAGGGGACAGGGGGCATGGTAATAGCTATGGCTACACCTTC	CASSLGDRGHGNSYGYTF
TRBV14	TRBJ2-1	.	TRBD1	TGTGCCAGCAGCCAAGATGGTTGGACAGGGGGCCCCTACAATGAGCAGTTCTTC	CASSQDGWTGGPYNEQFF
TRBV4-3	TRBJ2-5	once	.	TGCGCCAGCAGCCAAGATTATACGGGAGTCGAGACCCAGTACTTC	CASSQDYTGVETQYF
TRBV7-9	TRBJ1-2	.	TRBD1	TGTGCCAGCAGCCGGGGGACAGGGCTAGTTGATGGCTACACCTTC	CASSRGTGLVDGYTF